The 9 T cell receptor beta chains reported below all come from one sample, sequenced in a study of T cells in Graves' hyperthyroidism and ophthalmopathy. TCR beta CDR3 regions were amplified from RNA. HTBI primers were used for first-round RT-PCR of the TCR CDR3. A single record per CDR3 protein comes from TCRdb applying MiXCR to the multiplex PCR reads. The table records fewer than 350,000 distinct CDR3 sequences, around 13% of them present only once. Sequencing was carried out using blood. These receptors originate from a middle-aged woman with Graves' hyperthyroidism.

This clonotype was observed a handful of times. The chain has TRBV7-6 and TRBJ1-1; D ambiguous. V was shortened by 1 base and J by 8 bases, with 11 bases between the two germline ends. Germline CDR1 is SGHVS and CDR2 is FNYEAQ. The CDR3 totals 13 residues. CDR3 nucleotide sequence: TGTGCCAGCAGCTTAGGTTCCGAGAGGGAAGCTTTCTTT. Protein sequence: CASSLGSEREAFF.

This clonotype was counted many times. The chain recombines TRBV12-3 or TRBV12-4 with TRBJ2-3, with D possibly being TRBD1 or TRBD2 (5 bases each). The length of the CDR3 is 15 residues. V lost 1 base and J 6 bases, leaving 14 bases between the germline ends. The DNA of the CDR3 is TGTGCCAGCAGTTTAGGACCGGGGCTTTGGGATACGCAGTATTTT. This translates into CASSLGPGLWDTQYF.

Many counts were recorded for this clonotype. A junction end diverges from the germline sequence, so it may reflect a read error. This sequence joins TRBV7-7 and TRBJ2-5; weak D call: TRBD1 (5 bases). Germline V CDR1 and CDR2: SSHAT, FNYEAQ (reference sequence). The CDR3 has 15 residues. The DNA of the CDR3 is TGTGCTAGCAGCCGGAACTTAGGGGAACCGGAGACCCAGTACTTC. Encoded protein: CASSRNLGEPETQYF.

The rearrangement uses TRBV7-9 and TRBJ1-1, with D unclear. The CDR3 has 16 amino acids. Trimming took off 0 bases at V and 0 bases at J, with 11 bases between the two ends. Germline-derived CDR1 and CDR2 are SEHNR and FQNEAQ (reference sequence). CDR3 coding DNA: TGTGCCAGCAGCTTAGCAACTGGTGGGTTGAACACTGAAGCTTTCTTT. Its translation is CASSLATGGLNTEAFF. The complete variable domain, with remaining parts taken from reference TRBV7-9 and TRBJ1-1, reads DTGVSQNPRHKITKRGQNVTFRCDPISEHNRLYWYRQTLGQGPEFLTYFQNEAQLEKSRLLSDRFSAERPKGSFSTLEIQRTEQGDSAMYLCASSLATGGLNTEAFFGQGTRLTVV.

This clonotype showed up many times. The V and J genes are TRBV11-2 and TRBJ1-1, with 8 bases matching TRBD1. Germline CDR1 and CDR2: SGHAT and FQNNGV. The CDR3 has 13 amino acids. V lost 4 bases, J lost 7 bases, and 5 bases stayed unmatched. As DNA, the CDR3 is TGTGCCAGCAGCTCCTGGACAGGGTTTGAAGCTTTCTTT. This encodes CASSSWTGFEAFF.

This clonotype was observed a handful of times. CDR3 in amino acids: CASSQEAGAGAAQYF. CDR3 nucleotides: TGTGCCAGCAGCCAAGAGGCGGGGGCCGGGGCGGCCCAGTACTTC. This rearrangement joins TRBV3-1 to TRBJ2-5, with D perhaps matching TRBD2 (7 bases). Germline loops: CDR1 LGHDT, CDR2 YNNKEL (reference sequence). The CDR3 loop spans 15 amino acids. V lost 0 bases and J lost 9, with 17 bases in between.

This clonotype has a handful of counts. The chain is built from TRBV3-1 and TRBJ2-1, with 8 positions matching TRBD2. In germline, CDR1 is LGHDT, CDR2 YNNKEL (reference sequence). The junction had 7 bases not matched to a gene; V was cut back by 1 base and J by 5 bases. The length of the CDR3 is 16 residues. CDR3 DNA: TGTGCCAGCAGCCAAGTGGCTAGCGGGTGGGACAATGAGCAGTTCTTC. It yields the protein CASSQVASGWDNEQFF.

This clonotype came up a few times. Given a much more abundant clone one base away, this may be a read error. The chain recombines TRBV5-1 with TRBJ1-2, with D perhaps TRBD1 (6 bases). There are 14 residues in the CDR3. Trimming cost V 0 bases and J 8 bases, with 14 bases left between them. The germline V gene has CDR1 SGHRS and CDR2 YFSETQ. CDR3 sequence reads: CASSLAGTKGGYTF. CDR3 DNA sequence: TGCGCCAGCAGCTTGGCTGGGACAAAGGGCGGCTACACCTTC.

This clonotype occurred many times. The V and J genes are TRBV29-1 and TRBJ2-1, with a weak D call TRBD1 (5 bases). The CDR3 covers 14 residues. Germline CDR1 and CDR2: SQVTM and ANQGSEA. Between the trimmed V and J ends, which lost 4 bases and 9 bases, there was a span of 19 bases. In nucleotides, the CDR3 is TGCAGCGTTGCTCAGGGTATTGCTGCTGGTGAGCAGTTCTTC. As protein: CSVAQGIAAGEQFF.